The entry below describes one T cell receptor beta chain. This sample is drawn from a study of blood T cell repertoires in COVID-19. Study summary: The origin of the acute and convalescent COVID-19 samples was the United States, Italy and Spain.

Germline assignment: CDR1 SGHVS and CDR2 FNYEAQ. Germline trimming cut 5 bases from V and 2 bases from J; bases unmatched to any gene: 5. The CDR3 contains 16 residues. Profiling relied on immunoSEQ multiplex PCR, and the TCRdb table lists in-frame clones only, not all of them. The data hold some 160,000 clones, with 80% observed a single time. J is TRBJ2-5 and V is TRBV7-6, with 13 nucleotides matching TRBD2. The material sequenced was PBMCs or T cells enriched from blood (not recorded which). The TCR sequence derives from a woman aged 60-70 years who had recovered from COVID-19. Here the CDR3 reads CASSPGTSGDQETQYF. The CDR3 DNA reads TGTGCCAGCAGCCCGGGGACTAGCGGGGATCAAGAGACCCAGTACTTC.